The rows below give T cell receptor beta chains drawn from one sample of a study of identical twins. TCRdb processed the 5' RACE reads anew with MiXCR; each CDR3 protein has one entry. The sample lists 1,800,000 or so distinct CDR3 sequences; around 33% were seen once. Source material: cord blood. These receptors all stem from a newborn girl in good health. CDR3s include the opening cysteine and the closing phenylalanine or tryptophan. A D gene is named only where the DNA matches it firmly. Expanded clones are given a class, and other clones once, few, many or no size at all.

cdr3_aa: CASSYGGRRYNEQFF
cdr3_nt: TGTGCCAGCAGTTACGGCGGGAGGCGTTACAATGAGCAGTTCTTC
j_call: TRBJ2-1
d_call: TRBD2
clone_size: -
v_call: TRBV6-2/TRBV6-3

cdr3_aa: CATASGRAWSEQYF
cdr3_nt: TGTGCCACCGCTAGCGGGAGGGCTTGGTCCGAGCAGTACTTC
j_call: TRBJ2-7
d_call: TRBD2
clone_size: few
v_call: TRBV10-3

cdr3_aa: CASRRTSWGAPDTQYF
cdr3_nt: TGTGCCAGCAGACGCACTAGCTGGGGGGCCCCAGATACGCAGTATTTT
j_call: TRBJ2-3
d_call: -
clone_size: -
v_call: TRBV6-6

cdr3_aa: CASRRTGGGGEQYF
cdr3_nt: TGTGCCAGCAGACGGACTGGTGGCGGCGGCGAGCAGTACTTC
j_call: TRBJ2-7
d_call: -
clone_size: -
v_call: TRBV12-3/TRBV12-4

cdr3_aa: CATSDAGGPFNQPQHF
cdr3_nt: TGTGCCACCAGTGATGCCGGGGGCCCCTTCAATCAGCCCCAGCATTTT
j_call: TRBJ1-5
d_call: -
clone_size: few
v_call: TRBV24-1

cdr3_aa: CANGTGGYTF
cdr3_nt: TGTGCCAACGGGACAGGAGGCTACACCTTC
j_call: TRBJ1-2
d_call: TRBD1
clone_size: few
v_call: TRBV6-4

cdr3_aa: CSAPYRVNEKLFF
cdr3_nt: TGCAGTGCCCCATACAGGGTTAATGAAAAACTGTTTTTT
j_call: TRBJ1-4
d_call: -
clone_size: -
v_call: TRBV20-1

cdr3_aa: CASSEYPGGGNTIYF
cdr3_nt: TGTGCCAGCAGTGAATACCCAGGGGGCGGAAACACCATATATTTT
j_call: TRBJ1-3
d_call: TRBD1
clone_size: -
v_call: TRBV25-1

cdr3_aa: CASSKKPGTGGNYGYTF
cdr3_nt: TGTGCCAGCAGCAAAAAACCCGGGACAGGGGGAAACTATGGCTACACCTTC
j_call: TRBJ1-2
d_call: -
clone_size: -
v_call: TRBV21-1

cdr3_aa: CASSLEGPYNEQYF
cdr3_nt: TGTGCCAGCAGTTTAGAGGGTCCCTACAATGAGCAGTACTTC
j_call: TRBJ2-7
d_call: -
clone_size: -
v_call: TRBV27